The following is a T cell receptor (beta chain) sequence with its context. These data belong to a study of glioma-infiltrating T cells after dendritic cell vaccination. Study background: Between 2003 and 2012, patients got autologous tumor lysate-pulsed dendritic cell vaccines. Monocyte-derived dendritic cells, cultured approximately 7 days with IL-4 and GM-CSF, were pulsed with autologous tumor lysate.

The ends lost 4 bases at V and 8 bases at J; junction bases unmatched: 5. The length of the CDR3 is 13 residues. From germline, CDR1 is MNHEY and CDR2 SMNVEV (reference sequence). The time point is: after dendritic cell vaccination, including at tumor progression/relapse. This table comes from immunoSEQ multiplex PCR, and its TCRdb copy is limited to in-frame clones, with some not included. The sample records about 10,000 clones, about 80% being singletons. The sequence came from a human donor with glioblastoma. The rearrangement uses TRBV27 and TRBJ2-5, with 9 bases that match TRBD2. The specimen was blood, collected after dendritic cell vaccination. The CDR3 sequence is CASSSTSGFTQYF. For the CDR3, the DNA is TGTGCCAGCAGTTCTACTAGCGGGTTTACCCAGTACTTC.